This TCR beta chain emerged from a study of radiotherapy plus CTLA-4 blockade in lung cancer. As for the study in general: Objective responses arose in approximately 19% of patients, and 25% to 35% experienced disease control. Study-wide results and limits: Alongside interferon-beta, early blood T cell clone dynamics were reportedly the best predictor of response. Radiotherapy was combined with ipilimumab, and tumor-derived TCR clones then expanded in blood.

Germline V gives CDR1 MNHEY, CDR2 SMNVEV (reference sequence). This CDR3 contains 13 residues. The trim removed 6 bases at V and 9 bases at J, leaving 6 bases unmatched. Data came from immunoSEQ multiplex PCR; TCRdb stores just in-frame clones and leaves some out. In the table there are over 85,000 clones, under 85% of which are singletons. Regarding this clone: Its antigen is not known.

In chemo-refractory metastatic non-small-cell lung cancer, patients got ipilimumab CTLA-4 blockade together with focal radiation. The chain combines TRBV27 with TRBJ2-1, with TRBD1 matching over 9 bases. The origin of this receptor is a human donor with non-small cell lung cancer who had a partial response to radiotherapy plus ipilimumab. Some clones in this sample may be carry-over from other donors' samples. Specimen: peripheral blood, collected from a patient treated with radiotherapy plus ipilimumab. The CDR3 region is CASRGTGRGEQFF. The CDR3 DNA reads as TGTGCCAGCAGGGGGACAGGGCGGGGTGAGCAGTTCTTC.